The 26 T cell receptor beta chains below were found in one sample sequenced in a study of blood T cell repertoires in COVID-19. Repertoires were generated with immunoSEQ multiplex PCR, while TCRdb's copy carries only in-frame clones and drops some. The sample lists tens of thousands of clones, 86% seen once, with roughly a sixth in the top ten. Sequences were obtained from peripheral blood. These TCRs come from a man older than 75 in a cohort sampled during active COVID-19.

The V gene is TRBV7-2, the J gene TRBJ2-1; D perhaps matches TRBD1 (5 bases). The CDR3 covers 13 residues. Germline V gene lookup returns CDR1 SGHTA and CDR2 FQGNSA. The V end was cut by 3 bases, the J end by 4 bases, with 7 bases between. The CDR3 protein is CASSFAGYNEQFF. The DNA of the CDR3 is TGTGCCAGCAGCTTTGCAGGGTACAATGAGCAGTTCTTC.

The chain links TRBV20-1 to TRBJ2-1; the D is unclear. This CDR3 has 11 amino acids. Trimming cost V 4 bases and J 4 bases, with 5 bases left between them. In germline, CDR1 is DFQATT, CDR2 SNEGSKA (reference sequence). This chain's CDR3 is CSATRYNEQFF. The CDR3 DNA follows: TGCAGTGCTACACGGTACAATGAGCAGTTCTTC.

The chain carries TRBV6-4 and TRBJ1-6, with D uncertain. CDR1 is MRHNA, CDR2 SNTAGT, per germline. Trimming cost V 6 bases and J 7 bases, with 13 bases left between them. The CDR3 is made up of 14 amino acids. The CDR3 DNA is TGTGCCAGCAGCGTGACACCGGGAAATTCACCCCTCCACTTT. This codes for CASSVTPGNSPLHF.

V and J are TRBV19 and TRBJ2-1, with 7 nucleotides matching TRBD2. CDR3 length: 14 amino acids. Per germline, CDR1 LNHDA and CDR2 SQIVND (reference sequence). J was trimmed by 1 base and V by 6 bases; bases with no gene match: 3. CDR3 loop: CASSPGGSYNEQFF. CDR3 DNA sequence: TGTGCCAGTAGCCCCGGGGGGTCCTACAATGAGCAGTTCTTC.

The chain joins TRBV7-6 to TRBJ1-1, with TRBD1 as a possible D gene (6 bases). The CDR3 is 14 amino acids. Germline assignment: CDR1 SGHVS and CDR2 FNYEAQ. The germline V and J ends were trimmed by 2 bases and 1 base, with 8 bases remaining between them. The CDR3 coding sequence is TGTGCCAGCAGCTTATTACAGGGGAACACTGAAGCTTTCTTT. Its protein is CASSLLQGNTEAFF. The entire variable domain, with the rest obtained from reference TRBV7-6 and TRBJ1-1, is as follows: GAGVSQSPRYKVTKRGQDVALRCDPISGHVSLYWYRQALGQGPEFLTYFNYEAQQDKSGLPNDRFSAERPEGSISTLTIQRTEQRDSAMYRCASSLLQGNTEAFFGQGTRLTVV.

The chain is built from TRBV5-6 and TRBJ2-7, with D hard to call. This CDR3 is 12 amino acids long. Trimming removed 0 bases from V and 4 bases from J, with 5 bases in between. From germline, CDR1 is SGHDT and CDR2 YYEEEE. The CDR3, as DNA: TGTGCCAGCAGCTTGGCCCAGTACGAGCAGTACTTC. The encoded protein is CASSLAQYEQYF.

This chain uses TRBV5-5 with TRBJ2-1; 7 bases match TRBD1. J was trimmed by 5 bases and V by 4 bases; bases with no gene match: 3. Germline V gene lookup returns CDR1 SGHKS and CDR2 YYEKEE (reference sequence). The CDR3 has 13 amino acids. The CDR3 DNA follows: TGTGCCAGCAGCGCGGACAGGAACAATGAGCAGTTCTTC. This codes for CASSADRNNEQFF.

This chain uses TRBV5-1 with TRBJ2-2; 14 bases fit TRBD2. CDR3 length equals 18 residues. The ends lost 4 bases at V and 4 bases at J; junction bases unmatched: 9. Germline V gene lookup returns CDR1 SGHRS and CDR2 YFSETQ. The CDR3 protein is CASSASTSGGAATGELFF. Here the CDR3 DNA reads TGCGCCAGCAGCGCCTCGACTAGCGGGGGGGCTGCCACCGGGGAGCTGTTTTTT.

The J gene is TRBJ2-5, the V gene TRBV19, with 10 bases matching TRBD1. The CDR3 loop spans 16 amino acids. The V segment lost 4 bases and the J segment 1 base; nucleotides outside the gene matches: 6. CDR1 and CDR2 from the germline V gene are LNHDA and SQIVND (reference sequence). CDR3 region: CASSTRTGGFQETQYF. For the CDR3, the DNA is TGTGCCAGTAGTACCCGGACAGGGGGTTTCCAAGAGACCCAGTACTTC.

The rearrangement links TRBV10-3 to TRBJ1-1; 7 bases map to TRBD1. J was trimmed by 0 bases and V by 0 bases; bases with no gene match: 1. This CDR3 has 15 amino acids. From germline, CDR1 is ENHRY and CDR2 SYGVKD. The CDR3 region has the DNA TGTGCCATCAGTGAGTCCGGACAGGTGAACACTGAAGCTTTCTTT. The encoded protein is CAISESGQVNTEAFF.

The chain links TRBV5-1 to TRBJ1-2; TRBD1 is a possible D gene (5 bases). Looked up from germline, CDR1 is SGHRS and CDR2 is YFSETQ. CDR3 length equals 15 residues. Trimming shortened V by 9 bases and J by 0 bases, and 18 bases separated the two germline ends. This CDR3 reads CATRQSPNPNYGYTF. CDR3 nucleotides: TGCGCCACAAGACAGAGCCCCAATCCTAACTATGGCTACACCTTC.

The chain combines TRBV12-3 or TRBV12-4 with TRBJ1-1, with D unresolved. The CDR3 is 13 residues long. Trimming stripped 3 bases from V and 1 base from J, with 6 bases between. The CDR3: CASSFRQNTEAFF. The CDR3 coding sequence is TGTGCCAGCAGTTTCCGACAGAACACTGAAGCTTTCTTT.

The V gene is TRBV9, the J gene TRBJ2-1, with 9 bases identical to TRBD2. Losses at the gene ends were 0 bases for V and 0 bases for J; bases not matched to a gene: 7. CDR1 is SGDLS and CDR2 is YYNGEE in the germline V gene. This CDR3 contains 18 residues. The CDR3 loop is CASSVAGGGGGSYNEQFF. The CDR3 DNA sequence: TGTGCCAGCAGCGTAGCGGGCGGCGGGGGGGGCTCCTACAATGAGCAGTTCTTC.

The CDR3 region has the DNA TGTGCCAGCAGCTTTACAGGGGTTGGAGTGGGAGCTTTCTTT. Protein sequence: CASSFTGVGVGAFF. The chain has TRBV7-9 and TRBJ1-1; 7 bases match TRBD1. The CDR3 sequence is 14 residues long. Germline loops: CDR1 SEHNR, CDR2 FQNEAQ (reference sequence). Trimming removed 3 bases from V and 10 bases from J; junction bases left unmatched: 11.

The rearrangement uses TRBV29-1 and TRBJ2-5; no clear D gene. V was shortened by 4 bases and J by 7 bases, with 13 bases between the two germline ends. Germline V gene lookup returns CDR1 SQVTM and CDR2 ANQGSEA. The CDR3 consists of 12 residues. CDR3 in amino acids: CSVATGLGTQYF. The CDR3 DNA is TGCAGCGTTGCGACTGGGTTGGGGACCCAGTACTTC.

This clone has a handful of counts. The CDR3 bases are TGTGCCAGCAGACCTTCCGCGGCAGCTAACTATGGCTACACCTTC. Amino acids: CASRPSAAANYGYTF. The V call is TRBV6-5, the J call TRBJ1-2; the D is unclear. CDR3 length equals 15 residues. Germline V gives CDR1 MNHEY, CDR2 SVGAGI. Trimming shortened V by 6 bases and J by 0 bases, and 14 bases separated the two germline ends.

This rearrangement joins TRBV28 to TRBJ2-7; 7 nucleotides line up with TRBD1. Germline values: CDR1 MDHEN, CDR2 SYDVKM. The CDR3 runs to 16 residues. The trim removed 9 bases at V and 2 bases at J, leaving 16 bases unmatched. The CDR3 DNA is TGTGCCAGTCCCCGCGCCGGGACAGCAGGACCCTACGAGCAGTACGTC. Translated, it gives CASPRAGTAGPYEQYV.

J is TRBJ1-2 and V is TRBV29-1; D is ambiguous. The germline gives CDR1 SQVTM, CDR2 ANQGSEA. V dropped 4 bases and J dropped 4 bases, with 10 bases sitting between them. The CDR3 runs to 12 residues. The CDR3 sequence is CSVVGQIYGYTF. CDR3 in DNA: TGCAGCGTTGTTGGGCAGATCTATGGCTACACCTTC.

The chain is built from TRBV18 and TRBJ1-5; D unresolved. The V and J ends lost 6 bases and 2 bases respectively, with 17 bases between them. CDR3 length equals 16 residues. Germline V gene sequence: CDR1 KGHSH, CDR2 LQKENI. The CDR3 loop is CASSLGLAGGNQPQHF. The CDR3 nucleotides read TGTGCCAGCTCCCTAGGCCTCGCCGGGGGCAATCAGCCCCAGCATTTT. The full variable domain, in which reference TRBV18 and TRBJ1-5 provide the parts outside the CDR3, is NAGVMQNPRHLVRRRGQEARLRCSPMKGHSHVYWYRQLPEEGLKFMVYLQKENIIDESGMPKERFSAEFPKEGPSILRIQQVVRGDSAAYFCASSLGLAGGNQPQHFGDGTRLSIL.

The rearrangement links TRBV3-1 (or the pseudogene TRBV3-2) to TRBJ2-1, with D possibly being TRBD2 (6 bases). V gave up 1 base and J gave up 12 bases, with 19 bases separating them. Germline assignment: CDR1 LGHDT and CDR2 YNNKEL (reference sequence). The CDR3 runs to 15 residues. In DNA, the CDR3 is TGTGCCAGCAGCCAAGCACTAGCTCCCACCTCAGGGCAGTTCTTC. Residues: CASSQALAPTSGQFF.

In its sample, this clone was seen a few times. The gene calls are TRBV13 and TRBJ1-1, with D unresolved. CDR1 PRHDT and CDR2 FYEKMQ come from the germline V gene (reference sequence). V was cut by 5 bases and J by 4 bases, with 11 bases left in between. The CDR3 is 13 amino acids. CDR3 region: CASSLNRVTEAFF. The CDR3 region has the DNA TGTGCCAGCAGCCTAAACCGGGTCACTGAAGCTTTCTTT.

The CDR3 bases are TGCAGTGCTAGTGATCCTCAGGGTAGCAATCAGCCCCAGCATTTT. Amino acids: CSASDPQGSNQPQHF. The chain couples TRBV20-1 to TRBJ1-5, with a possible D match to TRBD1 (5 bases). V was trimmed by 3 bases and J by 0 bases, leaving 12 bases between them. The CDR3 is 15 residues long. Per germline, CDR1 DFQATT and CDR2 SNEGSKA (reference sequence).

The count of this clone is one. V is TRBV3-1 (or the pseudogene TRBV3-2) and J is TRBJ1-1; the D gene is possibly TRBD1 (5 bases). Germline CDR1 LGHDT, CDR2 YNNKEL (reference sequence). V was shortened by 4 bases and J by 2 bases, with 11 bases between the two germline ends. This CDR3 comprises 14 residues. The CDR3 is CASSPRQINTEAFF. The CDR3 coding sequence is TGTGCCAGCAGCCCTAGACAGATAAACACTGAAGCTTTCTTT.

A word on this clone: This specimen includes other DNA sequences encoding the same CDR3. V and J are TRBV5-1 and TRBJ2-3, with a tentative D call TRBD2 (6 bases). The CDR3 has 15 amino acids. In germline, CDR1 is SGHRS, CDR2 YFSETQ. Trimming cost V 0 bases and J 0 bases, with 8 bases left between them. The CDR3 sequence is CASSLGAGSTDTQYF. In DNA, the CDR3 is TGCGCCAGCAGCTTGGGGGCGGGAAGCACAGATACGCAGTATTTT.

The chain carries TRBV7-9 and TRBJ2-1; 7 bases match TRBD1. The CDR3 loop spans 18 amino acids. Germline V gene data show CDR1 as SEHNR and CDR2 as FQNEAQ (reference sequence). Trimming took 0 bases from V and 8 from J; bases not matched to a gene: 16. In DNA form, the CDR3 reads TGTGCCAGCAGCTTAGCGCTTCAAGCGCTAACAGGGGACGATGAGCAGTTCTTC. Its protein product is CASSLALQALTGDDEQFF.

The genes are TRBV28 and TRBJ2-1, with TRBD1 identical over 10 bases. This CDR3 has 16 residues. V gave up 4 bases and J gave up 3 bases; unmatched junction bases: 6. CDR1 MDHEN and CDR2 SYDVKM come from the germline V gene. CDR3 in DNA: TGTGCCAGCAGTTCCGAGGGACAGGGGCTCTACAATGAGCAGTTCTTC. It encodes CASSSEGQGLYNEQFF.